A single sample is the source of the 4 T cell receptor beta chains below, sequenced in a study of cytomegalovirus exposure and HLA in healthy donors (dated by TCRdb to the late 2010s). Libraries were prepared through the immunoSEQ multiplex PCR assay. For the multiplex PCR, a mixture combining 60 forward primers for TCR Vbeta segments and 13 reverse primers for TCR Jbeta segments was used. What TCRdb holds here is the immuneACCESS table cut down to in-frame rearrangements. Part of the clones is not present; checked against another copy, under half of the missing clones reflect an unresolved V gene, and the others are unexplained. The sample data list under 150,000 clones, and around 77% of these were observed just once. Clones ranked in the top ten supply roughly 1.9% of the sample. The source material was PBMCs. These receptors all stem from a woman in her forties or fifties in good health and CMV-seronegative.

This chain joins TRBV5-4 and TRBJ2-7; 12 bases are shared with TRBD2. The germline CDR1 and CDR2 sequences are SGHNT and YYREEE (reference sequence). J lost 3 bases, V lost 4 bases, and 8 bases had no gene match. CDR3 size: 16 residues. CDR3 bases: TGTGCCAGCAGCCCAGAGACTAGCGGGAGACTCTACGAGCAGTACTTC. It specifies CASSPETSGRLYEQYF.

CDR3 bases: TGTGCCAGCAGCCAAGAGATGGCGGGAGTAAGGAATGAGCAGTTCTTC. Its protein product is CASSQEMAGVRNEQFF. This chain connects TRBV14 to TRBJ2-1; 7 bases fit TRBD2. Germline V lookup: CDR1 SGHDN, CDR2 FVKESK. V dropped 0 bases and J dropped 7; count of bases not matched to a gene: 9. The CDR3 totals 16 residues.

A few counts support this clone. V is TRBV7-9 and J is TRBJ2-7, with D perhaps TRBD2 (6 bases). The CDR3 is 15 residues long. V gave up 4 bases and J gave up 5 bases, with 18 bases separating them. Per germline, CDR1 SEHNR and CDR2 FQNEAQ (reference sequence). Here the CDR3 DNA reads TGTGCCAGCAGCTGGGTATCCGGGAGAACAGACGAGCAGTACTTC. It translates to CASSWVSGRTDEQYF.

The chain is built from TRBV10-3 and TRBJ1-1; a weak D match, TRBD1 (6 bases). V was trimmed by 6 bases and J by 1 base, leaving 9 bases between them. The CDR3 is made up of 13 amino acids. Germline V gives CDR1 ENHRY, CDR2 SYGVKD. CDR3 nucleotides: TGTGCCATCAGGCCGGGACAGAACACTGAAGCTTTCTTT. The encoded protein is CAIRPGQNTEAFF.